These T cell receptor beta chains were read from a single sample in a study of blood T cell repertoires in COVID-19. TCRdb's table, derived via immunoSEQ multiplex PCR, lists solely in-frame clones and lacks some. The sample yields hundreds of thousands of clones, roughly 87% seen once. Sequences were obtained from PBMCs or T cells enriched from blood (not recorded which). Receptors originate from a woman aged 40 to 50 who had recovered from COVID-19. Each CDR3 is given without its conserved first and last residue. The size of a clone is reported for some rows only, either as once, few or many, or as a class for expanded clones.

v_call: TRBV28
j_call: TRBJ2-3
clone_size: .
cdr3_aa: ASSLNTGTGSTDTQY

v_call: TRBV19
j_call: TRBJ1-5
clone_size: .
cdr3_aa: ASSIDRGPNQPQH

v_call: TRBV11-1
j_call: TRBJ2-3
clone_size: few
cdr3_aa: ASSSRDRGPDTQY

v_call: TRBV28
j_call: TRBJ1-1
clone_size: .
cdr3_aa: ASSPRNEAF

v_call: TRBV10-3
j_call: TRBJ1-3
clone_size: .
cdr3_aa: AISTDGNTIY

v_call: TRBV6-5
j_call: TRBJ2-7
clone_size: .
cdr3_aa: ASSSRDRVSYEQY

v_call: TRBV6-2/TRBV6-3
j_call: TRBJ2-5
clone_size: .
cdr3_aa: ASSSRTQAPAQATQY

v_call: TRBV3-1/TRBV3-2
j_call: TRBJ1-6
clone_size: .
cdr3_aa: ASSPPGGDNSPLH

v_call: TRBV27
j_call: TRBJ1-2
clone_size: .
cdr3_aa: ASSLLGSGQYGYT

v_call: TRBV2
j_call: TRBJ2-4
clone_size: .
cdr3_aa: ASSEGLRVAKNIQY

v_call: TRBV19
j_call: TRBJ2-3
clone_size: .
cdr3_aa: ASSIGPSTPDTQY

v_call: TRBV5-1
j_call: TRBJ2-7
clone_size: .
cdr3_aa: ASSGDQGPYEQY

v_call: TRBV7-9
j_call: TRBJ1-6
clone_size: .
cdr3_aa: ASSQRDSRSPLH

v_call: TRBV11-2
j_call: TRBJ2-2
clone_size: .
cdr3_aa: ASSLGGWGTGELF

v_call: TRBV4-3
j_call: TRBJ1-1
clone_size: .
cdr3_aa: ASSLLGGTEAF

v_call: TRBV6-6
j_call: TRBJ2-2
clone_size: once
cdr3_aa: ASRPSGANTGELF

v_call: TRBV11-2
j_call: TRBJ1-5
clone_size: .
cdr3_aa: ASSLDLNQPQH

v_call: TRBV7-8
j_call: TRBJ2-7
clone_size: .
cdr3_aa: ASMLAPPEASGRYEQY

v_call: TRBV6-5
j_call: TRBJ1-2
clone_size: .
cdr3_aa: ASSIRSNYGYT

v_call: TRBV7-2
j_call: TRBJ2-7
clone_size: .
cdr3_aa: ASSNWDRTYEQY

v_call: TRBV29-1
j_call: TRBJ2-6
clone_size: .
cdr3_aa: SAARDTDSGANVLT

v_call: TRBV7-2
j_call: TRBJ2-2
clone_size: once
cdr3_aa: ASSFRTSGRTGELF

v_call: TRBV28
j_call: TRBJ2-7
clone_size: .
cdr3_aa: ASRIAGLRIYEQY

v_call: TRBV6-5
j_call: TRBJ1-5
clone_size: .
cdr3_aa: ASSYGGANNQPQH

v_call: TRBV28
j_call: TRBJ2-5
clone_size: .
cdr3_aa: ASKDSGSLQETQY

v_call: TRBV18
j_call: TRBJ2-1
clone_size: .
cdr3_aa: ASSPPLAESSYNEQF

v_call: TRBV7-2
j_call: TRBJ2-3
clone_size: .
cdr3_aa: ASSERTGLTDTQY

v_call: TRBV2
j_call: TRBJ2-2
clone_size: once
cdr3_aa: ASSEGTLNTGELF

v_call: TRBV9
j_call: TRBJ2-3
clone_size: once
cdr3_aa: ASSVDRQDTQY

v_call: TRBV27
j_call: TRBJ2-1
clone_size: many
cdr3_aa: ASSFNAGVGQF

v_call: TRBV27
j_call: TRBJ1-4
clone_size: .
cdr3_aa: ASSLSRRSNEKLF

v_call: TRBV5-6
j_call: TRBJ1-4
clone_size: .
cdr3_aa: ASSRTGATTNEKLF

v_call: TRBV12-3/TRBV12-4
j_call: TRBJ2-3
clone_size: .
cdr3_aa: ASSPGIDTQY

v_call: TRBV5-4
j_call: TRBJ2-2
clone_size: few
cdr3_aa: ASSPPGLAGGPTGELF

v_call: TRBV19
j_call: TRBJ1-2
clone_size: .
cdr3_aa: ASSIWQGGGYT

v_call: TRBV5-1
j_call: TRBJ1-2
clone_size: .
cdr3_aa: ASSSHSGTGSYT

v_call: TRBV28
j_call: TRBJ1-5
clone_size: .
cdr3_aa: ASSLMGLGNQPQH

v_call: TRBV5-1
j_call: TRBJ2-5
clone_size: .
cdr3_aa: ASSTTGLAGGGGETQY

v_call: TRBV2
j_call: TRBJ2-1
clone_size: .
cdr3_aa: ASSLAGGPYEQF

v_call: TRBV15
j_call: TRBJ2-7
clone_size: .
cdr3_aa: ATSRDLGALSYEQY

v_call: TRBV18
j_call: TRBJ2-7
clone_size: .
cdr3_aa: ASSPRGSYEQY

v_call: TRBV24-1
j_call: TRBJ1-4
clone_size: .
cdr3_aa: ATSDGENEKLF

v_call: TRBV9
j_call: TRBJ2-2
clone_size: .
cdr3_aa: ASSVRSGSPNTGELF

v_call: TRBV7-2
j_call: TRBJ2-3
clone_size: .
cdr3_aa: ASSPPTGRERSDTQY

v_call: TRBV18
j_call: TRBJ2-1
clone_size: many
cdr3_aa: ASSRGLARDYNEQF

v_call: TRBV19
j_call: TRBJ2-1
clone_size: .
cdr3_aa: ASSHRRPPYNEQF

v_call: TRBV27
j_call: TRBJ2-7
clone_size: .
cdr3_aa: ASSPRVENGEQY

v_call: TRBV6-4
j_call: TRBJ2-1
clone_size: .
cdr3_aa: ASSDGQGPNNEQF

v_call: TRBV7-9
j_call: TRBJ2-1
clone_size: .
cdr3_aa: ASSLEAGGWNEQF

v_call: TRBV11-2
j_call: TRBJ2-1
clone_size: .
cdr3_aa: ASSLVAGGNEQF

v_call: TRBV21-1
j_call: TRBJ1-5
clone_size: .
cdr3_aa: ASSKAEFRGEAYNQPQH

v_call: TRBV28
j_call: TRBJ2-7
clone_size: .
cdr3_aa: ASSLMGPTYEQY

v_call: TRBV7-9
j_call: TRBJ2-7
clone_size: .
cdr3_aa: ASGAGGYEQY

v_call: TRBV12-3/TRBV12-4
j_call: TRBJ2-1
clone_size: .
cdr3_aa: ASSSTVVNEQF

v_call: TRBV4-2
j_call: TRBJ2-7
clone_size: .
cdr3_aa: ASSQDDAGTYEQY

v_call: TRBV6-9
j_call: TRBJ2-4
clone_size: .
cdr3_aa: ASSYYQLQQRNIQY

v_call: TRBV2
j_call: TRBJ1-2
clone_size: .
cdr3_aa: ASRGTGQSYGYT

v_call: TRBV20-1
j_call: TRBJ1-5
clone_size: .
cdr3_aa: SASLGNQPQH

v_call: TRBV28
j_call: TRBJ1-6
clone_size: .
cdr3_aa: ASLAGGEPLH